Below, 14 T cell receptor beta chains from the same sample are listed, as sequenced in a study of persistence of HIV-infected CD4 T cells. The immunoSEQ assay was version 4, run in survey mode. Sequencing was performed with immunoSEQ multiplex PCR; in TCRdb, only in-frame clones are kept and a portion is missing. The sample carries about 60,000 clones, over 60% recorded once. Cells were stimulated with overlapping HIV-1 Gag 15-mer peptides. Sorted nonresponding memory CD4+ T cells were CD40L-negative, CD69-negative, CD45RO-high. Which antigens these TCRs recognize remains unknown. The sample in question was CD4+ T cells sorted from PBMCs after roughly 18-hour stimulation, obtained from a patient who received antiretroviral therapy. All receptors derive from an adult man with HIV who was CMV-seropositive.

This sequence joins TRBV6-5 and TRBJ2-6; D is undetermined. The CDR3 length is 15 residues. From germline, CDR1 is MNHEY and CDR2 SVGAGI. The V and J ends lost 2 bases and 4 bases respectively, with 9 bases between them. The CDR3 sequence is CASSYGQSGANVLTF. CDR3 nucleotides: TGTGCCAGCAGTTACGGTCAATCGGGGGCCAACGTCCTGACTTTC.

The chain is built from TRBV7-9 and TRBJ1-2; a possible D gene is TRBD1 (6 bases). Per germline, CDR1 SEHNR and CDR2 FQNEAQ (reference sequence). The V end lost 10 bases, the J end lost 7 bases, and 19 bases lay between the germline ends. This CDR3 region has 13 residues. DNA of the CDR3: TGTGCCACCGTTCTACAGGGTTCCAGTGGCTACACCTTC. Protein product: CATVLQGSSGYTF.

The CDR3 is CASSSRQGDSYGYTF. CDR3 DNA: TGTGCCAGCAGTTCTAGACAGGGGGATAGCTATGGCTACACCTTC. V gene TRBV27 combines with J gene TRBJ1-2; 9 nucleotides agree with TRBD1. After removal of 4 bases from V and 4 bases from J, the junction contained 7 bases not matched to a gene. Per germline, CDR1 MNHEY and CDR2 SMNVEV (reference sequence). The CDR3 sequence is 15 residues long.

This chain joins TRBV19 and TRBJ1-1, with 7 bases fitting TRBD1. J lost 0 bases, V lost 7 bases, and 5 bases had no gene match. This CDR3 has 14 amino acids. Germline CDR1 reads LNHDA; CDR2 reads SQIVND (reference sequence). CDR3 in amino acids: CASINRGMNTEAFF. CDR3 in DNA: TGTGCCAGTATTAACAGGGGAATGAACACTGAAGCTTTCTTT.

This rearrangement joins TRBV2 to TRBJ2-6; D gene unclear. Germline CDR1 and CDR2: SNHLY and FYNNEI. V was cut by 9 bases and J by 4 bases, with 13 bases left in between. The CDR3 is made up of 14 amino acids. The CDR3 region has the DNA TGTGCCAGTTCCCCTCTGACCGGGGCCAACGTCCTGACTTTC. As protein: CASSPLTGANVLTF.

V is TRBV5-5 and J is TRBJ1-1; D gene unclear. This CDR3 has 11 residues. The germline V gene has CDR1 SGHKS and CDR2 YYEKEE (reference sequence). V lost 2 bases and J lost 7, with 6 bases in between. CDR3 residues: CASSFVGEAFF. The DNA of the CDR3 is TGTGCCAGCAGCTTTGTGGGTGAAGCTTTCTTT. Full variable domain (outside the CDR3, taken from reference TRBV5-5 and TRBJ1-1): DAGVTQSPTHLIKTRGQQVTLRCSPISGHKSVSWYQQVLGQGPQFIFQYYEKEERGRGNFPDRFSARQFPNYSSELNVNALLLGDSALYLCASSFVGEAFFGQGTRLTVV.

V is TRBV5-1 and J is TRBJ2-2, with TRBD1 matching 8 bases. J was trimmed by 3 bases and V by 4 bases; bases with no gene match: 2. There are 14 residues in the CDR3. From germline, CDR1 is SGHRS and CDR2 YFSETQ. The CDR3 DNA follows: TGCGCCAGCAGCGGACAGGGTGACACCGGGGAGCTGTTTTTT. Amino acid sequence: CASSGQGDTGELFF.

V usage is TRBV7-9 and J usage is TRBJ1-2; D gene unclear. The CDR3 totals 13 residues. The V end was cut by 1 base, the J end by 3 bases, with 6 bases between. Germline V gives CDR1 SEHNR, CDR2 FQNEAQ (reference sequence). In DNA, the CDR3 is TGTGCCAGCAGCTTAGGGTCGGACTATGGCTACACCTTC. Translated, it gives CASSLGSDYGYTF. The full variable domain, its missing parts supplied by reference TRBV7-9 and TRBJ1-2, is DTGVSQNPRHKITKRGQNVTFRCDPISEHNRLYWYRQTLGQGPEFLTYFQNEAQLEKSRLLSDRFSAERPKGSFSTLEIQRTEQGDSAMYLCASSLGSDYGYTFGSGTRLTVV.

The chain is built from TRBV7-2 and TRBJ2-2, with D perhaps assigned TRBD1 or TRBD2 (6 bases each). Trimming pared 8 bases from V and 6 bases from J, leaving 16 bases between. The CDR3 loop spans 14 amino acids. Germline CDR1 SGHTA, CDR2 FQGNSA. The CDR3, as DNA: TGTGCCAGCCTGGGGGGCAGGGTGTCCGGGGAGCTGTTTTTT. Translated, it gives CASLGGRVSGELFF. Combining the CDR3 with reference TRBV7-2 and TRBJ2-2 gives the whole variable domain GAGVSQSPSNKVTEKGKDVELRCDPISGHTALYWYRQSLGQGLEFLIYFQGNSAPDKSGLPSDRFSAERTGGSVSTLTIQRTQQEDSAVYLCASLGGRVSGELFFGEGSRLTVL.

This chain uses TRBV6-5 with TRBJ2-7, with TRBD1 identical over 8 bases. The CDR3 consists of 15 residues. Germline CDR1 is MNHEY and CDR2 is SVGAGI. V lost 5 bases and J lost 7; bases outside the gene matches: 13. The CDR3 DNA reads TGTGCCAGCAGTCGACAGGGGCCCACCCTCGGGGAGCAGTACTTC. Translating gives CASSRQGPTLGEQYF.

This chain joins TRBV28 and TRBJ2-7; 7 positions agree with TRBD1. V gave up 5 bases and J gave up 2 bases; unmatched junction bases: 0. The CDR3 length is 12 residues. Per the germline V gene, CDR1 is MDHEN and CDR2 is SYDVKM. The CDR3 region has the DNA TGTGCCAGCAGTACAGGGGCCTACGAGCAGTACTTC. As protein: CASSTGAYEQYF.

The chain couples TRBV6-5 to TRBJ1-6; D remains unclear. Germline-derived CDR1 and CDR2 are MNHEY and SVGAGI. V lost 10 bases, J lost 0 bases, and 10 bases lay in between. This CDR3 is 14 amino acids long. CDR3 nucleotides: TGTGCCACACTACAGAGCTCCTATAATTCACCCCTCCACTTT. It encodes CATLQSSYNSPLHF.

The chain couples TRBV5-5 to TRBJ1-4; D gene unclear. CDR3 length: 14 amino acids. Germline V gene lookup returns CDR1 SGHKS and CDR2 YYEKEE (reference sequence). V lost 0 bases, J lost 8 bases, and 11 bases lay in between. The CDR3 region is CASSLGVAGEKLFF. DNA for the CDR3: TGTGCCAGCAGCTTGGGAGTGGCAGGCGAAAAACTGTTTTTT.

This clone was observed once. The chain couples TRBV24-1 to TRBJ2-2; no definite D call. The CDR3 consists of 13 residues. Trimming stripped 6 bases from V and 6 bases from J, with 10 bases between. The germline CDR1 and CDR2 sequences are KGHDR and SFDVKD. This chain's CDR3 is CATSSERSGELFF. Written as DNA, the CDR3 is TGTGCCACCAGTAGTGAAAGGTCCGGGGAGCTGTTTTTT.